This entry lists 13 T cell receptor beta chains sequenced from one sample in a study of blood T cell repertoires in COVID-19 (dated by TCRdb to between 2020 and 2021). Library preparation was by the immunoSEQ multiplex PCR assay. TCRdb's version of the immuneACCESS table is confined to in-frame rearrangements and falls short of the full clone set. An unresolved V gene accounts for under half of the shortfall where checked; the remainder is of unknown origin. This sample gives some 31,000 clones in total; about 82% of them show up just once. Over 7.5% of the sample is held by the ten biggest clonotypes. Sequenced input: peripheral blood. The receptors come from a man older than 75 with active COVID-19.

This chain links TRBV19 with TRBJ1-6, with TRBD1 as a possible D gene (6 bases). Germline V gene data show CDR1 as LNHDA and CDR2 as SQIVND (reference sequence). The germline V and J ends were trimmed by 4 bases and 0 bases, with 10 bases remaining between them. CDR3 length equals 16 residues. CDR3: CASSNGQSSYNSPLHF. The CDR3 bases are TGTGCCAGTAGTAACGGACAGAGCTCCTATAATTCACCCCTCCACTTT. Variable domain in full (rest from reference TRBV19 and TRBJ1-6): DGGITQSPKYLFRKEGQNVTLSCEQNLNHDAMYWYRQDPGQGLRLIYYSQIVNDFQKGDIAEGYSVSREKKESFPLTVTSAQKNPTAFYLCASSNGQSSYNSPLHFGNGTRLTVT.

This clone has only a few counts. This CDR3 reads CASSYRDMGDSPLHF. DNA of the CDR3: TGTGCCAGCAGCTACCGGGACATGGGGGATTCACCCCTCCACTTT. This chain joins TRBV7-2 and TRBJ1-6; D may be TRBD1 (6 bases). Per the germline V gene, CDR1 is SGHTA and CDR2 is FQGNSA. The CDR3 is 15 amino acids. The V gene lost 4 bases and the J gene lost 8 bases, with 15 bases spanning the gap.

V is TRBV6-1 and J is TRBJ1-5; TRBD1 is a possible D gene (5 bases). The germline V gene encodes CDR1 MNHNS and CDR2 SASEGT. This CDR3 has 17 residues. V was cut by 2 bases and J by 6 bases, with 20 bases left in between. Here the CDR3 reads CASSESGGTGRRQPQHF. In nucleotides, the CDR3 is TGTGCCAGCAGTGAAAGCGGGGGTACGGGGAGGCGTCAGCCCCAGCATTTT.

The V call is TRBV11-2, the J call TRBJ1-3, with D possibly being TRBD1 (5 bases). Looked up from germline, CDR1 is SGHAT and CDR2 is FQNNGV. V shed 7 bases and J shed 1 base, with 14 bases lying between them. This CDR3 is 15 amino acids long. This CDR3 is CASTNSGVSGNTIYF. The CDR3 DNA follows: TGTGCCAGCACCAATTCGGGGGTATCTGGAAACACCATATATTTT. Drawing the rest from reference TRBV11-2 and TRBJ1-3, the complete variable domain is EAGVAQSPRYKIIEKRQSVAFWCNPISGHATLYWYQQILGQGPKLLIQFQNNGVVDDSQLPKDRFSAERLKGVDSTLKIQPAKLEDSAVYLCASTNSGVSGNTIYFGEGSWLTVV.

V and J are TRBV11-1 and TRBJ2-5; possible D gene TRBD2, 5 bases. The CDR3 totals 11 residues. Germline CDR1 and CDR2: SGHAT and FQDESV (reference sequence). Trimming took 5 bases from V and 7 from J, leaving 8 bases between them. CDR3 bases: TGTGCCAGCAGCCGCCGGGGGACCCAGTACTTC. Residues: CASSRRGTQYF.

This sequence joins TRBV30 and TRBJ1-6; D gene ambiguous. The CDR3 consists of 13 residues. Trimming removed 0 bases from V and 14 bases from J, with 14 bases in between. In germline, CDR1 is GTSNPN, CDR2 SVGIG (reference sequence). DNA of the CDR3: TGTGCCTGGAGTGTATCCCCCGGTCGTTCCCTCCACTTT. Protein: CAWSVSPGRSLHF.

The J gene is TRBJ2-1, the V gene TRBV5-1, with 7 bases lining up with TRBD2. J lost 2 bases, V lost 4 bases, and 6 bases had no gene match. From germline, CDR1 is SGHRS and CDR2 YFSETQ. The CDR3 spans 15 residues. The CDR3 loop reads CASSDARGAYNEQFF. CDR3 nucleotides: TGCGCCAGCAGCGACGCTCGGGGGGCCTACAATGAGCAGTTCTTC.

This chain connects TRBV29-1 to TRBJ2-5, with D tentatively TRBD2 (5 bases). The V and J ends lost 2 bases and 5 bases respectively, with 9 bases between them. Germline V CDR1 and CDR2: SQVTM, ANQGSEA. The CDR3 consists of 12 residues. Written as DNA, the CDR3 is TGCAGCGTTGAAACCGGGGTGGAGACCCAGTACTTC. This translates into CSVETGVETQYF.

V is TRBV7-2 and J is TRBJ1-4, with 11 bases identical to TRBD1. The CDR3 extends over 16 amino acids. CDR1 SGHTA and CDR2 FQGNSA come from the germline V gene. V shed 2 bases, J shed 7 bases, and the junction held 6 bases outside the gene matches. CDR3 DNA: TGTGCCAGCAGCTTACGGACCGGGACAGGGGGTGAAAAACTGTTTTTT. It yields the protein CASSLRTGTGGEKLFF.

The rearrangement joins TRBV7-8 to TRBJ2-1, with 8 bases identical to TRBD1. From germline, CDR1 is SGHVS and CDR2 FQNEAQ. The CDR3 is made up of 14 amino acids. J gave up 5 bases and V 5 bases, and 5 bases lay outside the gene matches. The CDR3 sequence is CASSEDRENNEQFF. The CDR3, as DNA: TGTGCCAGCAGCGAGGACAGGGAGAACAATGAGCAGTTCTTC.

The chain has TRBV5-1 and TRBJ2-2; TRBD1 aligns across 7 bases. V shed 2 bases, J shed 4 bases, and the junction held 2 bases outside the gene matches. The CDR3 has 14 amino acids. Germline V CDR1 and CDR2: SGHRS, YFSETQ. The CDR3: CASSFTGATGELFF. The CDR3 bases are TGCGCCAGCAGCTTTACAGGGGCCACCGGGGAGCTGTTTTTT.

The count of this clone is one. Compared with germline, one end of the junction differs, possibly owing to a read error. Other DNA sequences in this sample translate to the same CDR3. V gene TRBV6-5 combines with J gene TRBJ1-2; 11 nucleotides match TRBD1. Germline V lookup: CDR1 MNHEY, CDR2 SVGAGI. There are 15 residues in the CDR3. The CDR3 nucleotides are TGTGCTAGCAGTTCCAAGGACAGGGGGCTCTATGGCTACACCTTC. It is translated as CASSSKDRGLYGYTF.

The chain carries TRBV7-8 and TRBJ1-2, with a weak D call TRBD1 (5 bases). This CDR3 comprises 15 residues. The V gene's germline CDR1 is SGHVS and CDR2 FQNEAQ. V gave up 5 bases and J gave up 4 bases, with 17 bases separating them. CDR3 DNA sequence: TGTGCCAGCAGCCGACCGGGGGGAGCTACCTATGGCTACACCTTC. This translates into CASSRPGGATYGYTF.